A single sample gave rise to the 17 T cell receptor beta chains below, sequenced in a study of primary melanoma T cells and metastatic recurrence. Here immunoSEQ multiplex PCR was the method, and the copy in TCRdb shows in-frame clones only, minus some. This sample's clone table lists dozens of clones. Material: melanoma tumor tissue. These receptors were taken from a human donor with melanoma.

The chain employs TRBV29-1 and TRBJ2-7; maybe TRBD2 (5 bases). CDR1 and CDR2 from the germline V gene are SQVTM and ANQGSEA. Trimming took 6 bases from V and 2 from J, leaving 11 bases between them. The CDR3 extends over 12 amino acids. CDR3: CSVIGKTYEQYF. CDR3 nucleotides: TGCAGCGTGATCGGGAAGACCTACGAGCAGTACTTC.

This chain uses TRBV18 with TRBJ2-7; 7 positions match TRBD1. Germline V lookup: CDR1 KGHSH, CDR2 LQKENI. V gave up 5 bases and J gave up 2 bases; unmatched junction bases: 6. The CDR3 is made up of 14 amino acids. The CDR3 DNA is TGTGCCAGCTCATTCGGGACAGCAACCTACGAGCAGTACTTC. Translation gives CASSFGTATYEQYF.

This clone was detected once. The V and J genes are TRBV11-3 and TRBJ2-6; no reliable D call. Trimming pared 5 bases from V and 4 bases from J, leaving 9 bases between. Germline-derived CDR1 and CDR2 are SGHNT and YENEEA. The CDR3 contains 14 residues. Here the CDR3 reads CASSAYLGANVLTF. The CDR3 DNA is TGTGCCAGCAGCGCTTACCTGGGGGCCAACGTCCTGACTTTC.

The chain uses TRBV18 and TRBJ2-5, with 8 nucleotides matching TRBD1. Per the germline V gene, CDR1 is KGHSH and CDR2 is LQKENI. Losses at the gene ends were 3 bases for V and 5 bases for J; bases not matched to a gene: 8. CDR3 size: 15 residues. CDR3 sequence reads: CASSPLTGVGETQYF. The CDR3 DNA reads as TGTGCCAGCTCACCTCTGACAGGGGTAGGGGAGACCCAGTACTTC.

The gene calls are TRBV6-8 and TRBJ2-3; 13 nucleotides agree with TRBD2. The CDR3 length is 14 residues. The germline gives CDR1 MNHGY, CDR2 SAAAGT. V lost 10 bases and J lost 4; bases outside the gene matches: 5. Written as DNA, the CDR3 is TGTGCCATCAGACTAGCGGGAGGAGCAGATACGCAGTATTTT. Protein: CAIRLAGGADTQYF.

The gene calls are TRBV11-3 and TRBJ2-2, with 8 nucleotides matching TRBD1. Germline loops: CDR1 SGHNT, CDR2 YENEEA. V lost 5 bases, J lost 1 base, and 3 bases stayed unmatched. The CDR3 is 15 residues long. The CDR3 bases are TGTGCCAGCAGCCATGGACAGGGGAACACCGGGGAGCTGTTTTTT. It encodes CASSHGQGNTGELFF.

CDR3 loop: CASSSLPRLAGVDNEQFF. CDR3 DNA sequence: TGTGCCAGCAGCTCCCTCCCTCGGCTAGCGGGAGTGGACAATGAGCAGTTCTTC. The chain is built from TRBV7-6 and TRBJ2-1; 10 bases line up with TRBD2. CDR1 is SGHVS, CDR2 FNYEAQ, per germline. This CDR3 comprises 18 residues. V was clipped by 4 bases and J by 5 bases; unmatched bases: 14.

The chain employs TRBV29-1 and TRBJ1-2; 7 bases align to TRBD1. V shed 4 bases and J 2 bases; nucleotides not matched to a gene: 4. The CDR3 runs 13 residues. Per the germline V gene, CDR1 is SQVTM and CDR2 is ANQGSEA. Written as DNA, the CDR3 is TGCAGCGTTGTTGGGACAGACAACTATGGCTACACCTTC. Translating it yields CSVVGTDNYGYTF.

This clone was seen just once. The CDR3 here is CASSLSGATDTQYF. DNA for the CDR3: TGTGCCAGCAGCTTAAGCGGGGCCACAGATACGCAGTATTTT. The V gene is TRBV11-3, the J gene TRBJ2-3; the match to TRBD2 covers 7 bases. The CDR3 spans 14 residues. Trimming removed 2 bases from V and 2 bases from J; junction bases left unmatched: 1. The germline V gene has CDR1 SGHNT and CDR2 YENEEA.

The chain has TRBV11-3 and TRBJ1-1; D is ambiguous. Germline CDR1 is SGHNT and CDR2 is YENEEA. Trimming stripped 3 bases from V and 11 bases from J, with 22 bases between. There are 15 residues in the CDR3. The CDR3 loop reads CASSLKGRPPFRAFF. The CDR3 coding sequence is TGTGCCAGCAGCTTGAAAGGACGTCCCCCCTTCAGGGCTTTCTTT.

This sequence joins TRBV10-1 and TRBJ1-1, with TRBD1 as a possible D gene (5 bases). V was trimmed by 3 bases and J by 2 bases, leaving 10 bases between them. Germline CDR1 reads WNHNN; CDR2 reads SYGVQD (reference sequence). The CDR3 has 14 residues. The CDR3 nucleotides are TGCGCCAGCAGTGATACAGGAACCAACACTGAAGCTTTCTTT. Its protein product is CASSDTGTNTEAFF.

This sequence joins TRBV6-8 and TRBJ1-5; TRBD1 matches at 7 bases. V trimming: 6 bases; J trimming: 2 bases; junction bases outside the gene matches: 4. This CDR3 region has 14 residues. CDR1 MNHGY and CDR2 SAAAGT come from the germline V gene. CDR3 region: CASRRTGRNQPQHF. The DNA of the CDR3 is TGTGCCAGCAGGCGGACAGGCCGCAATCAGCCCCAGCATTTT.

This clone was seen once. The V and J genes are TRBV6-8 and TRBJ2-6, with no clear D. V lost 7 bases and J lost 0, with 16 bases in between. The CDR3 has 17 amino acids. The V gene's germline CDR1 is MNHGY and CDR2 SAAAGT. The CDR3 DNA reads as TGTGCCAGCAAATCTTTTGGCGTACTCTCTGGGGCCAACGTCCTGACTTTC. Protein sequence: CASKSFGVLSGANVLTF.

This chain uses TRBV28 with TRBJ1-2; D is uncertain. CDR1 is MDHEN, CDR2 SYDVKM, per germline. V was shortened by 6 bases and J by 6 bases, with 20 bases between the two germline ends. The CDR3 is made up of 15 amino acids. CDR3 bases: TGTGCCAGCAGAACTACATCTAGGGTTTTGGATGGCTACACCTTC. Translating gives CASRTTSRVLDGYTF.

The chain joins TRBV11-3 to TRBJ2-7; TRBD1 matches at 9 bases. The length of the CDR3 is 15 residues. J gave up 7 bases and V 3 bases, and 10 bases lay outside the gene matches. Germline-derived CDR1 and CDR2 are SGHNT and YENEEA. The CDR3 loop reads CASSLDRGQGGEQYF. CDR3 DNA: TGTGCCAGCAGCTTGGATCGGGGACAGGGTGGGGAGCAGTACTTC.

This clone has only one observation. The gene calls are TRBV19 and TRBJ2-7; 9 positions agree with TRBD1. The V and J ends lost 7 bases and 4 bases, in that order; junction bases with no gene match: 5. Germline V gene lookup returns CDR1 LNHDA and CDR2 SQIVND (reference sequence). CDR3 length: 13 amino acids. CDR3 sequence reads: CASKGTGQYEQYF. CDR3 nucleotide sequence: TGTGCCAGTAAGGGGACAGGGCAATACGAGCAGTACTTC.

A single count supports this clone. The genes are TRBV11-3 and TRBJ2-5; 8 bases align to TRBD2. The CDR3 has 16 residues. Germline V gene sequence: CDR1 SGHNT, CDR2 YENEEA. After removal of 4 bases from V and 2 bases from J, the junction contained 9 bases not matched to a gene. In DNA, the CDR3 is TGTGCCAGCAGCTCTAAACCGGGACTAGGTCAAGAGACCCAGTACTTC. Translating gives CASSSKPGLGQETQYF. Filled out from reference TRBV11-3 and TRBJ2-5, the complete variable domain reads EAGVVQSPRYKIIEKKQPVAFWCNPISGHNTLYWYLQNLGQGPELLIRYENEEAVDDSQLPKDRFSAERLKGVDSTLKIQPAELGDSAVYLCASSSKPGLGQETQYFGPGTRLLVL.